The 15 T cell receptor beta chains below were found in one sample sequenced in a study of T cells in Graves' hyperthyroidism and ophthalmopathy. RNA transcripts yielded amplified TCR beta CDR3 regions. HTBI primers were the set used in a first-round RT-PCR of the TCR CDR3. TCRdb passed the multiplex PCR reads through MiXCR, listing each CDR3 protein once. The repertoire has approximately 560,000 distinct CDR3 sequences, around a sixth of them found once; the top ten carry around 7.8%. The sample taken for sequencing was blood. Every receptor here comes from a woman under 40 with Graves' hyperthyroidism.

This chain joins TRBV12-3 or TRBV12-4 and TRBJ2-7; maybe TRBD1 (6 bases). This CDR3 has 14 amino acids. The ends were cut back, 6 bases at V and 5 bases at J, with 17 bases in the middle. For the CDR3, the DNA is TGTGCCAGCAGCGTACAGGGCTTTAACGACGAGCAGTACTTC. This gives the protein CASSVQGFNDEQYF.

This clonotype was seen ten or more times. This CDR3 is CSASGPAPGNQPQHF. In nucleotides, the CDR3 is TGCAGTGCTAGTGGGCCCGCACCGGGGAATCAGCCCCAGCATTTT. J is TRBJ1-5 and V is TRBV20-1, with D uncertain. Trimming removed 3 bases at V and 4 bases at J, with 16 bases between. Per the germline V gene, CDR1 is DFQATT and CDR2 is SNEGSKA (reference sequence). The CDR3 totals 15 residues.

This clonotype occurred many times. This rearrangement joins TRBV6-1 to TRBJ1-2; 7 bases align to TRBD1. Trimming removed 7 bases from V and 5 bases from J; junction bases left unmatched: 7. CDR3 length equals 13 residues. Germline V gene sequence: CDR1 MNHNS, CDR2 SASEGT. The CDR3 bases are TGTGCCAGCACCCGGGACAGATTGTATGGCTACACCTTC. Protein sequence: CASTRDRLYGYTF.

The V gene is TRBV20-1, the J gene TRBJ2-7; D unclear. V was cut by 5 bases and J by 2 bases, with 16 bases left in between. The CDR3 sequence is 14 residues long. Germline V gene lookup returns CDR1 DFQATT and CDR2 SNEGSKA (reference sequence). The CDR3 sequence: CSAFPLQVAYEQYF. Here the CDR3 DNA reads TGCAGTGCTTTTCCCCTTCAGGTTGCCTACGAGCAGTACTTC.

This clonotype was seen only a few times. The chain recombines TRBV4-3 with TRBJ2-2; tentative D call: TRBD1 (6 bases). V dropped 1 base and J dropped 4 bases, with 7 bases sitting between them. CDR3 length: 14 residues. CDR1 and CDR2 (germline): LGHNA, YSLEER. The CDR3 coding sequence is TGCGCCAGCAGCCAAGGACAGGCCACCGGGGAGCTGTTTTTT. As protein: CASSQGQATGELFF.

This clonotype has ten or more counts. The J gene is TRBJ2-5, the V gene TRBV11-2, with TRBD2 identical over 10 bases. In germline, CDR1 is SGHAT, CDR2 FQNNGV. The CDR3 contains 14 residues. The V gene end was trimmed by 5 bases and the J gene end by 4 bases; junction bases not matched to a gene: 4. The CDR3 loop reads CASSARTSGETQYF. The CDR3 DNA sequence: TGTGCCAGCAGCGCAAGGACTAGCGGAGAGACCCAGTACTTC.

The rearrangement joins TRBV7-2 to TRBJ2-1, with D perhaps matching TRBD1 (7 bases). From germline, CDR1 is SGHTA and CDR2 FQGNSA. The CDR3 spans 14 residues. Trimming shortened V by 6 bases and J by 10 bases, and 19 bases separated the two germline ends. The CDR3 nucleotides read TGTGCCAGCAGTTCAGGGGGGATTCCATGGGAGCAGTTCTTC. This sequence encodes CASSSGGIPWEQFF.

At least ten counts were recorded for this clonotype. DNA for the CDR3: TGTGCCAGCAGTTTAAGACTAGCAAGTTCCTACGAGCAGTACTTC. Translating it yields CASSLRLASSYEQYF. The genes are TRBV28 and TRBJ2-7; 7 bases match TRBD2. CDR1 MDHEN and CDR2 SYDVKM come from the germline V gene. V lost 2 bases and J lost 1; bases outside the gene matches: 5. This CDR3 has 15 amino acids.

This clonotype has ten or more counts. The chain combines TRBV4-2 with TRBJ2-2; D possibly corresponds to TRBD2 (5 bases). The CDR3 has 16 amino acids. Deletions cut 3 bases from V and 0 bases from J, with 11 bases between. Germline CDR1 LGHNA, CDR2 YNFKEQ. CDR3 DNA: TGTGCCAGCAGCCAGGTCGGACTGACGAACACCGGGGAGCTGTTTTTT. Its protein product is CASSQVGLTNTGELFF.

The sample holds a few counts of this clonotype. The chain links TRBV12-3 or TRBV12-4 to TRBJ2-7; 8 bases match TRBD1. V was pared by 7 bases and J by 3 bases, with 5 bases of the junction left unmatched. The CDR3 is 13 residues long. For the CDR3, the DNA is TGTGCCAGCACCCTCGACAGGGGCTACGAGCAGTACTTC. It translates to CASTLDRGYEQYF.

In this sample, this clonotype turned up many times. The V gene is TRBV12-3 or TRBV12-4, the J gene TRBJ2-7, with 7 positions matching TRBD2. The ends lost 6 bases at V and 4 bases at J; junction bases unmatched: 15. The CDR3 totals 16 residues. The CDR3 protein is CASSPGRSGVVYEQYF. DNA for the CDR3: TGTGCCAGCAGCCCCGGGAGGAGCGGGGTCGTTTACGAGCAGTACTTC.

This clonotype was detected ten times or more. J is TRBJ2-4 and V is TRBV12-5; 15 positions match TRBD2. Germline V gene data show CDR1 as LGHNT and CDR2 as FRNRAP. Losses at the gene ends were 0 bases for V and 7 bases for J; bases not matched to a gene: 22. The CDR3 contains 23 residues. The CDR3 DNA sequence: TGTGCTAGTGGTTTGGTCCAAAAGCCCTGGACTAGCGGGAGGGCCAGTCGTGAGAACATTCAGTACTTC. Its translation: CASGLVQKPWTSGRASRENIQYF.

This clonotype has ten or more counts. The V call is TRBV5-5, the J call TRBJ2-3, with D unresolved. The germline V gene has CDR1 SGHKS and CDR2 YYEKEE (reference sequence). V was shortened by 6 bases and J by 2 bases, with 16 bases between the two germline ends. The CDR3 is 15 residues long. The CDR3 coding sequence is TGTGCCAGCAACTTCCGTGCGGAAGTCACAGATACGCAGTATTTT. Translated: CASNFRAEVTDTQYF.

This clonotype was observed a handful of times. The J gene is TRBJ1-5, the V gene TRBV24-1, with D perhaps matching TRBD1 (6 bases). In germline, CDR1 is KGHDR, CDR2 SFDVKD. The CDR3 runs to 14 residues. Trimming took 4 bases from V and 6 from J, leaving 12 bases between them. This CDR3 reads CATSEYRVAQPQHF. As DNA, the CDR3 is TGTGCCACCAGTGAGTACAGGGTAGCTCAGCCCCAGCATTTT.

This clonotype has a count of ten or more. The rearrangement joins TRBV7-9 to TRBJ2-7; D may correspond to TRBD1 or TRBD2 (5 bases each). The CDR3 consists of 14 residues. Germline V gene sequence: CDR1 SEHNR, CDR2 FQNEAQ (reference sequence). The germline V and J ends were trimmed by 2 bases and 1 base, with 9 bases remaining between them. Here the CDR3 DNA reads TGTGCCAGCAGCTTACGAGGGGCTTCCTACGAGCAGTACTTC. Its translation: CASSLRGASYEQYF.